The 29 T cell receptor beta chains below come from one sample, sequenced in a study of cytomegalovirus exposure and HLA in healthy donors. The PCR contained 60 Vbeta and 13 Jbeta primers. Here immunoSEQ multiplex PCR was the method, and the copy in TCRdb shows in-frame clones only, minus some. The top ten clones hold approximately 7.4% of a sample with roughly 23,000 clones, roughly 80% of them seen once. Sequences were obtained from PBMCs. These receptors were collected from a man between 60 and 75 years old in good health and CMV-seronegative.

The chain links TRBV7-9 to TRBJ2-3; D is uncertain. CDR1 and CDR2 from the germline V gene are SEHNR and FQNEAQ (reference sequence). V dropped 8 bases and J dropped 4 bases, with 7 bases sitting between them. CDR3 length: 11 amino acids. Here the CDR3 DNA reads TGTGCCAGCGTAGCTTCAGATACGCAGTATTTT. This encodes CASVASDTQYF.

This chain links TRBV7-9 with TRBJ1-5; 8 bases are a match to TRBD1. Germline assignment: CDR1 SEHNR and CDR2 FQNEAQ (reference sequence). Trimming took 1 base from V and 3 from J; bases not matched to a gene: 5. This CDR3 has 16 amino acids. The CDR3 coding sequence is TGTGCCAGCAGCTTAGATGGACAGGGTTTCAATCAGCCCCAGCATTTT. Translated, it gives CASSLDGQGFNQPQHF.

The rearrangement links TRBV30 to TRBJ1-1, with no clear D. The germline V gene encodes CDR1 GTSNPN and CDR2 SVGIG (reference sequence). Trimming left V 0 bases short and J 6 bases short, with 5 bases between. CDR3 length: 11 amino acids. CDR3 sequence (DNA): TGTGCCTGGAGTGTATCGTCTGAAGCTTTCTTT. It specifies CAWSVSSEAFF.

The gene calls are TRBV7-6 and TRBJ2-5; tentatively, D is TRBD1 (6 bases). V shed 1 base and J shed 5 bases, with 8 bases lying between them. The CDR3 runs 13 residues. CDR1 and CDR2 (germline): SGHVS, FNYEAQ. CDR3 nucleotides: TGTGCCAGCAGCTTAGGCCAGGGGGAGACCCAGTACTTC. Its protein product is CASSLGQGETQYF.

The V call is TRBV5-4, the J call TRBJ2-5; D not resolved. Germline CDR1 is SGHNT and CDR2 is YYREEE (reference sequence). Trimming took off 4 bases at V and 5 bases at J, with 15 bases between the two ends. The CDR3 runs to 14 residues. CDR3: CASSPGLVAETQYF. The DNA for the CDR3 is TGTGCCAGCAGCCCCGGCCTAGTAGCCGAGACCCAGTACTTC.

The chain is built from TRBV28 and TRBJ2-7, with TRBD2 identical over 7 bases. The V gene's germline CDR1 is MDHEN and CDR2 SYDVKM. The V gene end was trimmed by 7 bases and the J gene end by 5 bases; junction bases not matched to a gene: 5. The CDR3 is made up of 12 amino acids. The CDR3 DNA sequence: TGTGCCAGCACCCCAGGGAGGGACGAGCAGTACTTC. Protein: CASTPGRDEQYF.

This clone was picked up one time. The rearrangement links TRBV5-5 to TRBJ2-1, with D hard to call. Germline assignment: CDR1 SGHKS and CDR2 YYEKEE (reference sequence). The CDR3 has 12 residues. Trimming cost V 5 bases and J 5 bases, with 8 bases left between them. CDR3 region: CASRRVNNEQFF. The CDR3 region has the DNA TGTGCCAGCAGGAGAGTCAACAATGAGCAGTTCTTC.

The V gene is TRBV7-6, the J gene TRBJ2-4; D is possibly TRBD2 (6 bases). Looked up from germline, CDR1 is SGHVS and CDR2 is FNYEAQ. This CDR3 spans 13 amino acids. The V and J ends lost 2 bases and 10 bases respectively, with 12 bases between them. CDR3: CASSLRAEGIQYF. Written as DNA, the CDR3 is TGTGCCAGCAGCTTAAGGGCGGAGGGAATTCAGTACTTC.

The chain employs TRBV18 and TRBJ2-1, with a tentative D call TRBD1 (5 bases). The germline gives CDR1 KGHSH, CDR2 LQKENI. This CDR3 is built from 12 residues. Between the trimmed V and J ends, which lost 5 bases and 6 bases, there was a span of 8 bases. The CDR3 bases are TGTGCCAGCTCAGGGCAGGGCAATGAGCAGTTCTTC. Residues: CASSGQGNEQFF.

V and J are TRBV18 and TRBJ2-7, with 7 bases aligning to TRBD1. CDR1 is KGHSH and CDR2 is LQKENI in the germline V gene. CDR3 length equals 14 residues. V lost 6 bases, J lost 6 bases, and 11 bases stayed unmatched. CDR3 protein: CASSKLTGSGEQYF. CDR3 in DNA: TGTGCCAGCTCGAAGCTGACAGGGTCTGGCGAGCAGTACTTC.

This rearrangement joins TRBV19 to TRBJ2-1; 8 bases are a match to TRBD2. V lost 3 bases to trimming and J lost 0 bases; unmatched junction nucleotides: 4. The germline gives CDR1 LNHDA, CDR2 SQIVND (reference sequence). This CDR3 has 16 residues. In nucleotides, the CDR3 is TGTGCCAGTAGTATGATAGCGGGATTCTCCTACAATGAGCAGTTCTTC. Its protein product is CASSMIAGFSYNEQFF. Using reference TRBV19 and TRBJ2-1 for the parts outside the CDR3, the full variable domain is DGGITQSPKYLFRKEGQNVTLSCEQNLNHDAMYWYRQDPGQGLRLIYYSQIVNDFQKGDIAEGYSVSREKKESFPLTVTSAQKNPTAFYLCASSMIAGFSYNEQFFGPGTRLTVL.

The CDR3 is CASSAASGLYQETQYF. CDR3 sequence (DNA): TGTGCCAGCAGTGCGGCTAGCGGACTGTACCAAGAGACCCAGTACTTC. The chain uses TRBV2 and TRBJ2-5, with 7 bases aligning to TRBD2. The CDR3 spans 16 residues. V trimming: 4 bases; J trimming: 0 bases; junction bases outside the gene matches: 8. Germline-derived CDR1 and CDR2 are SNHLY and FYNNEI. Together with reference TRBV2 and TRBJ2-5, the CDR3 gives the full variable domain: EPEVTQTPSHQVTQMGQEVILRCVPISNHLYFYWYRQILGQKVEFLVSFYNNEISEKSEIFDDQFSVERPDGSNFTLKIRSTKLEDSAMYFCASSAASGLYQETQYFGPGTRLLVL.

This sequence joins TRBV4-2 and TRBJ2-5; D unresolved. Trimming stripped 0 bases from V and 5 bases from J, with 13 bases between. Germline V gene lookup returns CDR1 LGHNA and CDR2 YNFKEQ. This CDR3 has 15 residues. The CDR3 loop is CASSQETEWRETQYF. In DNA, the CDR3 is TGTGCCAGCAGCCAAGAAACGGAATGGCGGGAGACCCAGTACTTC.

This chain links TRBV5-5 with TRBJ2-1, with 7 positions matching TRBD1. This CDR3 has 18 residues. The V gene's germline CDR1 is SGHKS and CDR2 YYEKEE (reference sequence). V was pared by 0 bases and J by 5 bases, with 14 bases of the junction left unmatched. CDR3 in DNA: TGTGCCAGCAGCTTGGAACAGGGGCTCTGGTTTCGAGACAATGAGCAGTTCTTC. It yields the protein CASSLEQGLWFRDNEQFF.

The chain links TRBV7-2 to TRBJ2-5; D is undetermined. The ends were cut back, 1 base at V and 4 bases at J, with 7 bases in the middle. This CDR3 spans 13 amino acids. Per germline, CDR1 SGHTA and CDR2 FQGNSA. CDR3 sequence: CASSLVSRETQYF. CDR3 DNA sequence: TGTGCCAGCAGCTTAGTTTCGCGAGAGACCCAGTACTTC.

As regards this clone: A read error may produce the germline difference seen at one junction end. CDR3 sequence reads: CSSSSGGQQGASYEQYF. CDR3 DNA sequence: TGTTCCAGCAGCTCGGGGGGCCAGCAGGGGGCGTCCTACGAGCAGTACTTC. The rearrangement uses TRBV7-9 and TRBJ2-7, with D possibly matching TRBD1 (8 bases). CDR1 is SEHNR and CDR2 is FQNEAQ in the germline V gene (reference sequence). There are 17 residues in the CDR3.

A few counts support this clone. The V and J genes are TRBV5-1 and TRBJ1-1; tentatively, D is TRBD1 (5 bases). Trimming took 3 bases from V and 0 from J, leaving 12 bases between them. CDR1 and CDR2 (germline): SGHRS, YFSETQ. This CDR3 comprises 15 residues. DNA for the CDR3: TGCGCCAGCAGCTCATCGGGGGAGATGAACACTGAAGCTTTCTTT. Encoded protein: CASSSSGEMNTEAFF.

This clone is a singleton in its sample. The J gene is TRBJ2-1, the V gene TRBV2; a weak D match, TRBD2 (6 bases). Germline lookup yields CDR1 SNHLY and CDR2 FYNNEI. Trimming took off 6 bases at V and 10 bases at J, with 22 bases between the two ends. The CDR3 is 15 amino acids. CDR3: CASRPRAGTRGEQFF. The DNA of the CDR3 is TGTGCCAGCAGGCCTCGAGCGGGTACTCGTGGGGAGCAGTTCTTC.

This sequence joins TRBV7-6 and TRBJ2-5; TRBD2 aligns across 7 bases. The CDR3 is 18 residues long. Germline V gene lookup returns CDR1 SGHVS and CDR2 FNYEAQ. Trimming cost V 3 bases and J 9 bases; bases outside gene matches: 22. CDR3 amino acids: CASSLRGRNGGIGEAQYF. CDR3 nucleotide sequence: TGTGCCAGCAGCTTGCGGGGGAGAAACGGGGGAATCGGCGAGGCCCAGTACTTC. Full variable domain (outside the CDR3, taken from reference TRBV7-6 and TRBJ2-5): GAGVSQSPRYKVTKRGQDVALRCDPISGHVSLYWYRQALGQGPEFLTYFNYEAQQDKSGLPNDRFSAERPEGSISTLTIQRTEQRDSAMYRCASSLRGRNGGIGEAQYFGPGTRLLVL.

CDR3 sequence reads: CASSLEMAEATNEKLFF. The CDR3 nucleotides read TGCGCCAGCAGCTTGGAGATGGCAGAAGCAACTAATGAAAAACTGTTTTTT. The V call is TRBV5-1, the J call TRBJ1-4, with unresolved D. The CDR3 is made up of 17 amino acids. The V gene's germline CDR1 is SGHRS and CDR2 YFSETQ. V was shortened by 0 bases and J by 0 bases, with 12 bases between the two germline ends.

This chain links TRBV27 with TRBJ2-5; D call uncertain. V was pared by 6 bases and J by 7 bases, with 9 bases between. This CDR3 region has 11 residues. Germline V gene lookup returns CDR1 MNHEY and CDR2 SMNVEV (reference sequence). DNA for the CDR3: TGTGCCAGCAGGGTAGCCGGGACCCAGTACTTC. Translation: CASRVAGTQYF.

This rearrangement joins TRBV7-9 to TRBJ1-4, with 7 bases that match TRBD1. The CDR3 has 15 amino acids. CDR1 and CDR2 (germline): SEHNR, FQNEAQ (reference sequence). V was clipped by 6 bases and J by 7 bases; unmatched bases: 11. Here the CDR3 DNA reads TGTGCCAGCAGACCGACAGGGAGTGTCGGTGAAAAACTGTTTTTT. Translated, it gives CASRPTGSVGEKLFF.

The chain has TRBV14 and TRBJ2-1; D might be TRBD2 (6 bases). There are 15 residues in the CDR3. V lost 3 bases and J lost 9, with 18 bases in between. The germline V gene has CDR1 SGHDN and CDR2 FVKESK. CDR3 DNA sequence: TGTGCCAGCAGCCAGACTAGAATGTCCCGCGGTGAGCAGTTCTTC. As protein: CASSQTRMSRGEQFF.

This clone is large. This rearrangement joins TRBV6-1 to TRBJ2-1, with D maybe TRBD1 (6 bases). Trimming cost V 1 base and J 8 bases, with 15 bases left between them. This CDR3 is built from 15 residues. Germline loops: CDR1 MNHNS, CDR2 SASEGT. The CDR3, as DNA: TGTGCCAGCAGTGAAGTGACAGGTCTGGTGGATGAGCAGTTCTTC. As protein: CASSEVTGLVDEQFF.

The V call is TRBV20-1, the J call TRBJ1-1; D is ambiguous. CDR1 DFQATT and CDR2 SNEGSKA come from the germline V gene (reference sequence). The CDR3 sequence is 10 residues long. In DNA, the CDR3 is TGCAGAACAGTGAACACTGAAGCTTTCTTT. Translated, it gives CRTVNTEAFF.

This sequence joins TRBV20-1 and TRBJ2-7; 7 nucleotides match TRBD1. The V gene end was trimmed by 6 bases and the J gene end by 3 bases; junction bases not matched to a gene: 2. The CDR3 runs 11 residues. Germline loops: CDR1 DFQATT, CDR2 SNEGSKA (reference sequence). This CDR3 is CSARTGYEQYF. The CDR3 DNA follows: TGCAGTGCGAGGACAGGCTACGAGCAGTACTTC.

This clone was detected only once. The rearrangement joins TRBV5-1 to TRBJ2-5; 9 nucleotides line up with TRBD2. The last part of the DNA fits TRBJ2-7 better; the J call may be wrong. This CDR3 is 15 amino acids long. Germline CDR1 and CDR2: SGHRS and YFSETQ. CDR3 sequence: CASSLVAGGPSEQYF. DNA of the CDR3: TGCGCCAGCAGCTTGGTCGCGGGGGGGCCGAGCGAGCAGTACTTC.

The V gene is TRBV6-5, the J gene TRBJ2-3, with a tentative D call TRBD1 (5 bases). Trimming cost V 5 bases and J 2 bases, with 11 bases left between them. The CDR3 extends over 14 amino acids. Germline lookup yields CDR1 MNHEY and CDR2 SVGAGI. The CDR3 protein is CASSPRQNTDTQYF. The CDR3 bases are TGTGCCAGCAGTCCTAGACAGAACACAGATACGCAGTATTTT.

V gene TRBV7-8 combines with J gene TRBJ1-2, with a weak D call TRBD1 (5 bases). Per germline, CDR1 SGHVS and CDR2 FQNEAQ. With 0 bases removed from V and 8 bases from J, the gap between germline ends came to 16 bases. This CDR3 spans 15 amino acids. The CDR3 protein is CASSLAGGPKRGYTF. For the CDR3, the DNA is TGTGCCAGCAGCTTAGCGGGGGGACCAAAACGGGGCTACACCTTC.